These 25 T cell receptor beta chains originate from one sample sequenced in a study of graft-versus-host responses after intestinal transplantation. The repertoire was sequenced with immunoSEQ multiplex PCR; TCRdb's copy has only in-frame clones and lacks some. The repertoire consists of 13,000 to 15,000 clones, with approximately 70% occurring once and the leading ten covering 23%. Lymphocytes (intraepithelial and lamina propria) were released by processing the graft tissue. This specimen was ileum tissue, taken approximately 780 days after intestinal transplantation. Receptor source: a human patient who received an intestinal transplant, so some T cells may come from the graft donor.

The rearrangement joins TRBV11-2 to TRBJ1-1; D uncertain. Trimming took off 0 bases at V and 0 bases at J, with 23 bases between the two ends. Germline values: CDR1 SGHAT, CDR2 FQNNGV. This CDR3 contains 20 residues. DNA for the CDR3: TGTGCCAGCAGCTTAGATGGAAGCAATGGACGACACTTAATGAACACTGAAGCTTTCTTT. Translated, it gives CASSLDGSNGRHLMNTEAFF.

The chain recombines TRBV5-4 with TRBJ2-1; D is possibly TRBD2 (5 bases). This CDR3 has 13 residues. Germline lookup yields CDR1 SGHNT and CDR2 YYREEE (reference sequence). The V end lost 7 bases, the J end lost 5 bases, and 13 bases lay between the germline ends. In DNA form, the CDR3 reads TGTGCCAGCGGCGTAGCGATAGACAATGAGCAGTTCTTC. It translates to CASGVAIDNEQFF.

The genes are TRBV6-6 and TRBJ1-2; D unclear. Trimming took 6 bases from V and 4 from J, leaving 3 bases between them. This CDR3 comprises 10 residues. CDR1 is MNHNY and CDR2 is SVGAGI in the germline V gene (reference sequence). The CDR3 reads CASRSYGYTF. The CDR3 coding sequence is TGTGCCAGCAGAAGCTATGGCTACACCTTC.

This chain uses TRBV18 with TRBJ1-1; D gene ambiguous. Germline values: CDR1 KGHSH, CDR2 LQKENI. Deletions cut 5 bases from V and 2 bases from J, with 9 bases between. CDR3 length equals 13 residues. The CDR3 DNA reads as TGTGCCAGCTCATACGGGATAAACACTGAAGCTTTCTTT. Translated, it gives CASSYGINTEAFF.

The chain couples TRBV4-3 to TRBJ2-6; no definite D call. The germline V gene encodes CDR1 LGHNA and CDR2 YSLEER. The CDR3 has 17 amino acids. Trimming pared 0 bases from V and 1 base from J, leaving 10 bases between. For the CDR3, the DNA is TGCGCCAGCAGCCAAGATACCCCTACTTCTGGGGCCAACGTCCTGACTTTC. This encodes CASSQDTPTSGANVLTF.

The chain employs TRBV19 and TRBJ1-2; 7 bases fit TRBD1. Germline assignment: CDR1 LNHDA and CDR2 SQIVND (reference sequence). Trimming at V came to 3 bases and at J to 8 bases, leaving 15 bases not matched to a gene. This CDR3 contains 16 residues. In DNA form, the CDR3 reads TGTGCCAGTAGTATCCCTATCAAAAACAGGGGAAGCGGCTACACCTTC. Its protein is CASSIPIKNRGSGYTF.

This rearrangement joins TRBV7-9 to TRBJ2-5; D gene unclear. The DNA matches TRBJ2-7 better at its end, which makes the J call doubtful. Per the germline V gene, CDR1 is SEHNR and CDR2 is FQNEAQ (reference sequence). The length of the CDR3 is 14 residues. The CDR3 DNA reads as TGTGCCAGCAGCCAACTTATGGCCCTCCACGAGCAGTACTTC. Protein: CASSQLMALHEQYF.

This clone was seen only once. The chain is built from TRBV19 and TRBJ2-5; 9 nucleotides align to TRBD2. The J call may be mistaken, given a closer DNA end match to TRBJ2-7. CDR1 and CDR2 (germline): LNHDA, SQIVND (reference sequence). This CDR3 is 12 amino acids long. CDR3 region: CASGTSFYEQYF. DNA for the CDR3: TGTGCCAGTGGGACTAGCTTTTACGAGCAGTACTTC.

This clone showed up just once. This chain uses TRBV30 with TRBJ2-7, with 10 bases fitting TRBD1. V gave up 2 bases and J gave up 6 bases; unmatched junction bases: 16. The CDR3 length is 17 residues. Germline V gene sequence: CDR1 GTSNPN, CDR2 SVGIG (reference sequence). The CDR3 DNA sequence: TGTGCCTGGAGTCCCTACCCCATCGGGACAGGGGACCTCGAGCAGTACTTC. Translating it yields CAWSPYPIGTGDLEQYF.

In its sample, this clone was seen a few times. The chain employs TRBV5-6 and TRBJ2-1, with D perhaps TRBD1 or TRBD2 (6 bases each). CDR1 and CDR2 (germline): SGHDT, YYEEEE. V was cut by 4 bases and J by 8 bases, with 13 bases left in between. This CDR3 comprises 13 residues. DNA of the CDR3: TGTGCCAGCAGCCCGGGGGCAGACGATGAGCAGTTCTTC. Protein: CASSPGADDEQFF. Full variable domain (remainder filled in from reference TRBV5-6 and TRBJ2-1): DAGVTQSPTHLIKTRGQQVTLRCSPKSGHDTVSWYQQALGQGPQFIFQYYEEEERQRGNFPDRFSGHQFPNYSSELNVNALLLGDSALYLCASSPGADDEQFFGPGTRLTVL.

The chain carries TRBV7-2 and TRBJ1-5; TRBD1 agrees at 8 bases. V dropped 5 bases and J dropped 4; count of bases not matched to a gene: 4. Germline CDR1 and CDR2: SGHTA and FQGNSA. This CDR3 has 14 amino acids. CDR3 bases: TGTGCCAGCAGCCCTTGGACAGGGAATCAGCCCCAGCATTTT. Amino acids: CASSPWTGNQPQHF.

V and J are TRBV4-3 and TRBJ2-2; 7 nucleotides align to TRBD1. The CDR3 loop spans 18 amino acids. The ends lost 0 bases at V and 4 bases at J; junction bases unmatched: 11. Germline V gene data show CDR1 as LGHNA and CDR2 as YSLEER. CDR3 sequence (DNA): TGCGCCAGCAGCCAAGATGAAGCCTGGGACAGTAGCACCGGGGAGCTGTTTTTT. It encodes CASSQDEAWDSSTGELFF.

The CDR3 is CASSYGLAGAYEQYF. CDR3 nucleotides: TGTGCCAGCAGTTATGGACTAGCGGGAGCCTACGAGCAGTACTTC. V is TRBV6-5 and J is TRBJ2-7, with TRBD2 matching over 13 bases. With V trimmed by 3 bases and J by 2 bases, 1 base remained unmatched. The CDR3 is 15 residues long. Germline CDR1 MNHEY, CDR2 SVGAGI.

This sequence joins TRBV6-4 and TRBJ2-2; possibly TRBD1 for D (5 bases). V dropped 3 bases and J dropped 5 bases, with 13 bases sitting between them. This CDR3 spans 15 amino acids. Germline values: CDR1 MRHNA, CDR2 SNTAGT. The CDR3 is CASSEPPDTTGELFF. CDR3 in DNA: TGTGCCAGCAGTGAGCCCCCGGACACGACCGGGGAGCTGTTTTTT.

The chain links TRBV5-5 to TRBJ2-5; D possibly corresponds to TRBD2 (6 bases). Deletions cut 0 bases from V and 4 bases from J, with 10 bases between. The CDR3 runs 14 residues. Germline-derived CDR1 and CDR2 are SGHKS and YYEKEE (reference sequence). The CDR3 sequence: CASSLARGTETQYF. As DNA, the CDR3 is TGTGCCAGCAGCTTGGCCCGGGGGACAGAGACCCAGTACTTC.

The V gene is TRBV7-2, the J gene TRBJ2-3; D not resolved. CDR3 size: 13 residues. Trimming removed 2 bases at V and 1 base at J, with 4 bases between. Germline loops: CDR1 SGHTA, CDR2 FQGNSA. CDR3 sequence (DNA): TGTGCCAGCAGCTTACCGGGCACAGATACGCAGTATTTT. It encodes CASSLPGTDTQYF.

The chain is built from TRBV25-1 and TRBJ1-4; D might be TRBD1 (6 bases). Looked up from germline, CDR1 is MGHDK and CDR2 is SYGVNS. With 1 base removed from V and 4 bases from J, the gap between germline ends came to 16 bases. This CDR3 has 17 residues. DNA for the CDR3: TGTGCCAGCAGTGAATCTGCCAGGGGAGCCCGTAATGAAAAACTGTTTTTT. Its protein product is CASSESARGARNEKLFF. Full variable domain (rest looked up from reference TRBV25-1 and TRBJ1-4): EADIYQTPRYLVIGTGKKITLECSQTMGHDKMYWYQQDPGMELHLIHYSYGVNSTEKGDLSSESTVSRIRTEHFPLTLESARPSHTSQYLCASSESARGARNEKLFFGSGTQLSVL.

The chain has TRBV5-5 and TRBJ1-5; D unclear. CDR1 is SGHKS and CDR2 is YYEKEE in the germline V gene (reference sequence). The CDR3 is 15 amino acids. The V end lost 0 bases, the J end lost 0 bases, and 7 bases lay between the germline ends. CDR3: CASSLDSDSNQPQHF. In DNA form, the CDR3 reads TGTGCCAGCAGCTTGGACAGTGATAGCAATCAGCCCCAGCATTTT.

This clone was detected a few times. The chain joins TRBV12-1 to TRBJ1-5. TRBV12-1 is a documented pseudogene. The CDR3 consists of 15 residues. Here the CDR3 reads CASKRSKGINQPQHF. The CDR3 nucleotides are TGTGCCAGCAAGAGGTCAAAAGGCATCAATCAGCCCCAGCATTTT.

This chain links TRBV2 with TRBJ1-4; 8 nucleotides match TRBD1. Per germline, CDR1 SNHLY and CDR2 FYNNEI. J gave up 6 bases and V 4 bases, and 7 bases lay outside the gene matches. There are 15 residues in the CDR3. The CDR3 loop is CASSVDREEYEKLFF. The CDR3 bases are TGTGCCAGCAGTGTGGACAGGGAAGAGTATGAAAAACTGTTTTTT.

In DNA, the CDR3 is TGTGCCAGCAGCGTAGGGACAGGGAGCGTCTATGGCTACACCTTC. It codes for CASSVGTGSVYGYTF. The V gene is TRBV9, the J gene TRBJ1-2, with TRBD1 matching over 8 bases. The CDR3 sequence is 15 residues long. The germline V gene has CDR1 SGDLS and CDR2 YYNGEE. The ends lost 0 bases at V and 4 bases at J; junction bases unmatched: 5.

V gene TRBV7-8 combines with J gene TRBJ1-1; D might be TRBD1 (6 bases). This CDR3 has 14 amino acids. With 5 bases removed from V and 4 bases from J, the gap between germline ends came to 14 bases. Germline V gene sequence: CDR1 SGHVS, CDR2 FQNEAQ. The CDR3 nucleotides read TGTGCCAGCAGCCTCAACAGGGAACCCACTGAAGCTTTCTTT. Translated, it gives CASSLNREPTEAFF.

In its sample, this clone was seen once. The germline gene is not matched at one end of the junction; a read error may be the cause. This sequence joins TRBV19 and TRBJ1-5; perhaps TRBD1 as D (5 bases). The length of the CDR3 is 13 residues. CDR1 is LNHDA and CDR2 is SQIVND in the germline V gene (reference sequence). CDR3: CASSIDQSWDRTF. CDR3 DNA sequence: TGTGCCAGTAGTATAGATCAGAGTTGGGACCGGACATTT.

The rearrangement joins TRBV30 to TRBJ2-5, with 8 nucleotides matching TRBD1. The end of the DNA fits TRBJ2-7 better, so the J call may be wrong. The CDR3 consists of 14 residues. The germline gives CDR1 GTSNPN, CDR2 SVGIG (reference sequence). This chain's CDR3 is CAWRETGGSYEQYF. DNA of the CDR3: TGTGCCTGGAGGGAAACAGGGGGATCCTACGAGCAGTACTTC.

This chain joins TRBV28 and TRBJ1-5; no reliable D call. CDR1 and CDR2 from the germline V gene are MDHEN and SYDVKM. The CDR3 is 14 residues long. Trimming stripped 2 bases from V and 0 bases from J, with 5 bases between. Here the CDR3 DNA reads TGTGCCAGCAGTTTAGTCGGTAGCAATCAGCCCCAGCATTTT. It translates to CASSLVGSNQPQHF.